This is a list of T cell receptor beta chains from one sample in a study of T cell responses to AZD1222 COVID-19 vaccine. Repertoires were generated with immunoSEQ multiplex PCR, while TCRdb's copy carries only in-frame clones and drops some. The profile covers 80,000 to 90,000 clones, with about 88% appearing a single time and about 5% taken by the ten largest. Here the sequenced sample was peripheral blood, taken 28 days after the second AZD1222 dose. The receptors come from an adult who received the AZD1222 COVID-19 vaccine. Each CDR3 is given with its conserved first and last residue. Fields, in order: clone size, V gene, CDR3 protein. Part of the rows lack a size; the others show once, few, many or a class for expanded clones.

>NA|TRBV6-5
CASSPEGERKTQYF
>NA|TRBV30
CAWSSPPGGRSPLHF
>NA|TRBV5-1
CASSIVSGTDTQYF
>NA|TRBV6-5
CASSYSQSSGNTIYF
>NA|TRBV5-6
CASSLGPSGSGNTIYF
>NA|TRBV2
CASRRGETGELFF
>NA|TRBV5-8
CASSRRGGNTEAFF
>NA|TRBV18
CASSSGTLPIEAFF
>NA|TRBV5-1
CASSGRGRETEAFF
>NA|TRBV7-8
CASSLAGFTYNEQFF
>NA|TRBV28
CASSAGGINQPQHF
>NA|TRBV12-3/TRBV12-4
CASKRQYNQPQHF
>NA|TRBV11-2
CASSLVAGGLNEQFF
>NA|TRBV7-5
CARSLAGRGPDYGYTF
>NA|TRBV4-1
CASSRGQGASLGTYEQYF
>NA|TRBV2
CASSGVSLYNEQFF
>few|TRBV19
CASILGQGNGEQFF
>NA|TRBV18
CASSLRTGGAGDQPQHF
>NA|TRBV29-1
CSVAGGGGYNEQFF
>NA|TRBV12-3/TRBV12-4
CASSLQYNEQFF
>NA|TRBV18
CASSLDSNSPLHF
>NA|TRBV27
CASSWDLGGEQYF
>NA|TRBV5-1
CASSLMRRGTGELFF
>NA|TRBV6-5
CASRTDRGLNTEAFF
>NA|TRBV5-1
CASSLAAGTKTYEQYF
>NA|TRBV3-1/TRBV3-2
CASSQTSTMWQYF
>once|TRBV2
CASRKGMGTEAFF
>NA|TRBV20-1
CSASSRLGEKLFF
>NA|TRBV10-2
CASSEPGLAEGTGELFF
>NA|TRBV3-1/TRBV3-2
CASSQTNRDGYTF
>NA|TRBV18
CASSPPAEGWLAGELFF
>once|TRBV21-1
CASSKGLGLQPQHF